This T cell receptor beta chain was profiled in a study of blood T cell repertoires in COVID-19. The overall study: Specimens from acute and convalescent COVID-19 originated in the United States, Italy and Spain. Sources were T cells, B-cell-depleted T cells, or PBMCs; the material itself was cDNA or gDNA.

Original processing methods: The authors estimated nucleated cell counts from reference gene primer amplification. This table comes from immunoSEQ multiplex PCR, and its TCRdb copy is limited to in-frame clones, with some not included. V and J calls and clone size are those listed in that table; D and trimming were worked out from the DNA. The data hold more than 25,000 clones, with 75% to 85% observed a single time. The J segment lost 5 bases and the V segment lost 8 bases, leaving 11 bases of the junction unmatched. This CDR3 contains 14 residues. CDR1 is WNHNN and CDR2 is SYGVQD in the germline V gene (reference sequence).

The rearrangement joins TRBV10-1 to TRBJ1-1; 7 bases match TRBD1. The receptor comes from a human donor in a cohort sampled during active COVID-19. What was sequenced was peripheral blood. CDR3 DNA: TGCGCCAGCTCCACGACAGGGAAGGCGACTGAAGCTTTCTTT. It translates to CASSTTGKATEAFF.